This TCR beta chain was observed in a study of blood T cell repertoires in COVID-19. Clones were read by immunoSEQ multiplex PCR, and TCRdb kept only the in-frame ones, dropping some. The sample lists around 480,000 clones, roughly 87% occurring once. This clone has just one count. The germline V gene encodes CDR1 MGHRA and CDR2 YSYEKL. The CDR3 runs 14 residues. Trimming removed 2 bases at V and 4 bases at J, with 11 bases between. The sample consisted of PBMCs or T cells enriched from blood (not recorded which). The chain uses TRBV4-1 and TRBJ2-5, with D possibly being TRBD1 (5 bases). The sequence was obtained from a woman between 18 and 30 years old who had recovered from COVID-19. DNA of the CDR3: TGCGCCAGCAGCCAACCGCAGGGTCGAGAGACCCAGTACTTC. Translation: CASSQPQGRETQYF.